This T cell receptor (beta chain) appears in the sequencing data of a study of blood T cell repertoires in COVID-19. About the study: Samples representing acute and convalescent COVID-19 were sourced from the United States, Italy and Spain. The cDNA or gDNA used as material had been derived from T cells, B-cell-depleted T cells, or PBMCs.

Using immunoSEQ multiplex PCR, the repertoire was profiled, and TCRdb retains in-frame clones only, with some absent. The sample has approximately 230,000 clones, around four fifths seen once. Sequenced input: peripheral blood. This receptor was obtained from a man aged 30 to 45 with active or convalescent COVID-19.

This chain's CDR3 is CAWGRENEKLFF. CDR3 bases: TGTGCCTGGGGACGGGAGAATGAAAAACTGTTTTTT. The gene calls are TRBV30 and TRBJ1-4; no reliable D call. The CDR3 length is 12 residues. The germline V gene encodes CDR1 GTSNPN and CDR2 SVGIG (reference sequence). Between the trimmed V and J ends, which lost 5 bases and 5 bases, there was a span of 9 bases.